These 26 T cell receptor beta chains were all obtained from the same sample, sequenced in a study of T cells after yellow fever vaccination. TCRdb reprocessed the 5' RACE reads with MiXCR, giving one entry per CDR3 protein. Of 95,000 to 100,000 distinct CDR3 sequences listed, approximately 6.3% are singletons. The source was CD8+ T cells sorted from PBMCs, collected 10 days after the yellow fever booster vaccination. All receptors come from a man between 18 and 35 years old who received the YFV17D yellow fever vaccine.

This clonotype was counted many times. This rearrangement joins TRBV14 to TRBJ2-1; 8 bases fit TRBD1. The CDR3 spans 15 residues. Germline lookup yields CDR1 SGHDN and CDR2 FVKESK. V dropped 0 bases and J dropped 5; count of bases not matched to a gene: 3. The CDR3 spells CASSQDLQGDNEQFF. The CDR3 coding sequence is TGTGCCAGCAGCCAAGATCTACAGGGGGACAATGAGCAGTTCTTC.

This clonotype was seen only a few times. In DNA, the CDR3 is TGTGCCATCAGTGACCCCGGACAGGGGTGGCCTGAAGCTTTCTTT. It is translated as CAISDPGQGWPEAFF. The genes are TRBV10-3 and TRBJ1-1, with TRBD1 matching over 9 bases. Trimming took 3 bases from V and 6 from J; bases not matched to a gene: 8. Germline values: CDR1 ENHRY, CDR2 SYGVKD. The CDR3 is 15 residues long.

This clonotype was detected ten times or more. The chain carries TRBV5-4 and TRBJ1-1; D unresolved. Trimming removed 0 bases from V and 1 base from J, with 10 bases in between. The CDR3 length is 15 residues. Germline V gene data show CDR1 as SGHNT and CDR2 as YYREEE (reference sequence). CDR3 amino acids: CASSLVLGANTEAFF. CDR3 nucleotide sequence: TGTGCCAGCAGCTTGGTACTAGGAGCGAACACTGAAGCTTTCTTT.

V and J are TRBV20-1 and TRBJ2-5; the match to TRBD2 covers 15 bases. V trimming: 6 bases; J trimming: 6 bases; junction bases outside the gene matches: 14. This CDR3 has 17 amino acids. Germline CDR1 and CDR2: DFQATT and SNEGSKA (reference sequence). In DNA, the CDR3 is TGCAGTGCGCGCCCCGGGACTAGCGGGGGGTGGTGGAAGACCCAGTACTTC. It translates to CSARPGTSGGWWKTQYF.

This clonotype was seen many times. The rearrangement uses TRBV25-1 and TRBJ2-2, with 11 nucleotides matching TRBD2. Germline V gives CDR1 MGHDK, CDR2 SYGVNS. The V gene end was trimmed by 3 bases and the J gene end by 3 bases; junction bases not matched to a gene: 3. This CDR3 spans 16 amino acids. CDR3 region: CASSDGLAGHTGELFF. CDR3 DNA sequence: TGTGCCAGCAGTGACGGACTAGCGGGCCACACCGGGGAGCTGTTTTTT.

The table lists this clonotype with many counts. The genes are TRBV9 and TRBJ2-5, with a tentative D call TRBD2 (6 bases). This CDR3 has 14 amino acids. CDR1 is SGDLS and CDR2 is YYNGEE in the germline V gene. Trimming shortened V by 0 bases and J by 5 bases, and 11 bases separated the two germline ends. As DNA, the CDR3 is TGTGCCAGCAGCGTAGTGTTGGCGGGGGAGACCCAGTACTTC. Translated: CASSVVLAGETQYF.

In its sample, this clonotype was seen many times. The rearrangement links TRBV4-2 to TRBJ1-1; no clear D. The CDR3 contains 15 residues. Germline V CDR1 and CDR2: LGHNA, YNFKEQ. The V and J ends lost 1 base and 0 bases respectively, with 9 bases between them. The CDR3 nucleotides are TGTGCCAGCAGCCAAGCTCTGTTTTTGAACACTGAAGCTTTCTTT. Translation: CASSQALFLNTEAFF.

In nucleotides, the CDR3 is TGTGCCAGCTCATTACTAGCGGGGGCCGCCCTAGATACGCAGTATTTT. Translated: CASSLLAGAALDTQYF. The chain uses TRBV18 and TRBJ2-3; 11 nucleotides align to TRBD2. This CDR3 comprises 16 residues. Germline V gene sequence: CDR1 KGHSH, CDR2 LQKENI. Losses at the gene ends were 5 bases for V and 5 bases for J; bases not matched to a gene: 9.

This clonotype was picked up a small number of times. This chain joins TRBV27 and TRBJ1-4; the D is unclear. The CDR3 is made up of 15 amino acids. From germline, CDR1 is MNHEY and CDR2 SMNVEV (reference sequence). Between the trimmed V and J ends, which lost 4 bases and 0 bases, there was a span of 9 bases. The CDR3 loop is CASSYREPTNEKLFF. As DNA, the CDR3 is TGTGCCAGCAGTTATAGGGAGCCAACTAATGAAAAACTGTTTTTT.

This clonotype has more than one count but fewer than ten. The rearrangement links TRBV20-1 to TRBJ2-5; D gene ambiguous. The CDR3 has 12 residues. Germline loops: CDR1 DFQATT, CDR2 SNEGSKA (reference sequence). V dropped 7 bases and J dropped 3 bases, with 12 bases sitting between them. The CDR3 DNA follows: TGCAGTGTCCGATCGGTAGAAGAGACCCAGTACTTC. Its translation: CSVRSVEETQYF.

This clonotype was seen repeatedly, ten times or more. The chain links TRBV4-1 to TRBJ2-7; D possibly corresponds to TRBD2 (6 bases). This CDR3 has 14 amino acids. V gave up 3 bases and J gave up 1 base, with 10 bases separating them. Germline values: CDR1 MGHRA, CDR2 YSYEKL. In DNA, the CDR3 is TGCGCCAGCAGCCAGAACCGGGGGTCCTACGAGCAGTACTTC. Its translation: CASSQNRGSYEQYF.

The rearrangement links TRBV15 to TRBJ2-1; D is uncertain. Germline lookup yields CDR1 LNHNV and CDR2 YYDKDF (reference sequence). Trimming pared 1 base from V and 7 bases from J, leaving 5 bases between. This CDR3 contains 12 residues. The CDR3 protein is CATSRGPNEQFF. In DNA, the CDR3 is TGTGCCACCAGCAGAGGCCCGAATGAGCAGTTCTTC.

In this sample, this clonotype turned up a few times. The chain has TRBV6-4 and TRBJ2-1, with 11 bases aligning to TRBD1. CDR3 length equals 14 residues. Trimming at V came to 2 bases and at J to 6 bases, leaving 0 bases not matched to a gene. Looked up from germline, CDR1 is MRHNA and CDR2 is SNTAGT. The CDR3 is CASSDGTGGNEQFF. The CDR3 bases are TGTGCCAGCAGTGACGGGACAGGGGGCAATGAGCAGTTCTTC.

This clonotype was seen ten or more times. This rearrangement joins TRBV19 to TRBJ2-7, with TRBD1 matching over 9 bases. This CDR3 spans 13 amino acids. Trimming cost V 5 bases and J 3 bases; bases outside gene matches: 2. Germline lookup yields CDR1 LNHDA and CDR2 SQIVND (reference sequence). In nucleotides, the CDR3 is TGTGCCAGTAGTTCGGGACAGGGCTACGAGCAGTACTTC. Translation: CASSSGQGYEQYF.

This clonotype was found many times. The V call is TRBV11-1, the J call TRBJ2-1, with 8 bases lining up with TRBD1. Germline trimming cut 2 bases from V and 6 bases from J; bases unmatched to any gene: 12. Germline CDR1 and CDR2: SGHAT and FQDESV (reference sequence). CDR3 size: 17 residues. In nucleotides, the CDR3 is TGTGCCAGCAGCTTACAGGACAGGGTCCTAGGGCGCAATGAGCAGTTCTTC. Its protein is CASSLQDRVLGRNEQFF.

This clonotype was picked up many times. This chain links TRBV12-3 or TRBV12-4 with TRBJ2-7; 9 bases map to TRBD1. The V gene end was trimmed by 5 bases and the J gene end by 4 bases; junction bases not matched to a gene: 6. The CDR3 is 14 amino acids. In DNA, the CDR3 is TGTGCCAGCAGTGCCGGGACAGGGCTTTACGAGCAGTACTTC. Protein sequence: CASSAGTGLYEQYF.

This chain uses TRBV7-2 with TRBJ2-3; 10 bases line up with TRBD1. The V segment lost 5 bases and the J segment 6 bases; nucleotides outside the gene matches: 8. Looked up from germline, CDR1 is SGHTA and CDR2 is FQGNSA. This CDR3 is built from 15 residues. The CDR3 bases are TGTGCCAGCAGCCGTCCTGGGACAGGGGTGGATACGCAGTATTTT. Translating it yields CASSRPGTGVDTQYF. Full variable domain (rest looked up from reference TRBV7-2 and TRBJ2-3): GAGVSQSPSNKVTEKGKDVELRCDPISGHTALYWYRQSLGQGLEFLIYFQGNSAPDKSGLPSDRFSAERTGGSVSTLTIQRTQQEDSAVYLCASSRPGTGVDTQYFGPGTRLTVL.

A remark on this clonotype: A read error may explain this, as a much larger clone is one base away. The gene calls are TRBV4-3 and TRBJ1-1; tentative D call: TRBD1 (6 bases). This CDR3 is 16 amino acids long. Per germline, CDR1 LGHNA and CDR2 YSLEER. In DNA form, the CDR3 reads TGCGCCAGCAGCCAAGAAGCTGGGGGGGCTTGGACTGTAGCTTTCTTT. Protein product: CASSQEAGGAWTVAFF.

CDR3 residues: CASSLVPGLATGANVLTF. CDR3 bases: TGCGCCAGCAGCCTAGTACCGGGACTAGCGACTGGGGCCAACGTCCTGACTTTC. The chain carries TRBV4-1 and TRBJ2-6; 10 positions match TRBD2. Germline CDR1 and CDR2: MGHRA and YSYEKL. This CDR3 has 18 residues. V lost 4 bases, J lost 2 bases, and 8 bases stayed unmatched.

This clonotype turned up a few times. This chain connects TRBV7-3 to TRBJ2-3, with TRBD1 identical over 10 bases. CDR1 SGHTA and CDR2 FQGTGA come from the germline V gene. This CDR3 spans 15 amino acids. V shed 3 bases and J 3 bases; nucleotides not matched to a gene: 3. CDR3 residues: CASSFRDRGTDTQYF. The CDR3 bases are TGTGCCAGCAGCTTCCGGGACAGGGGTACAGATACGCAGTATTTT.

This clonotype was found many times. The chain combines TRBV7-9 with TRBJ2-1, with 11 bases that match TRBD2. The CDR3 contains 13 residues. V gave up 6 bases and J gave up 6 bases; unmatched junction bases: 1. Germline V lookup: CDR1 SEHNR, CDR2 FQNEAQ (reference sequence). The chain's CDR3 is CASRLAGVNEQFF. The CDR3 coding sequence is TGTGCCAGCAGACTAGCGGGGGTCAATGAGCAGTTCTTC. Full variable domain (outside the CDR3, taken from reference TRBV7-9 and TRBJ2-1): DTGVSQNPRHKITKRGQNVTFRCDPISEHNRLYWYRQTLGQGPEFLTYFQNEAQLEKSRLLSDRFSAERPKGSFSTLEIQRTEQGDSAMYLCASRLAGVNEQFFGPGTRLTVL.

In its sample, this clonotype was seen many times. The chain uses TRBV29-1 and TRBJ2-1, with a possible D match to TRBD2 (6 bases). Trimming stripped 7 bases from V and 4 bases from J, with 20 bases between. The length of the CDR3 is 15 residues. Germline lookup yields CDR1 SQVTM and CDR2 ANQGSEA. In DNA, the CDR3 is TGCAGCGGGCGCAGACTAGACTCGTCATACAATGAGCAGTTCTTC. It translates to CSGRRLDSSYNEQFF.

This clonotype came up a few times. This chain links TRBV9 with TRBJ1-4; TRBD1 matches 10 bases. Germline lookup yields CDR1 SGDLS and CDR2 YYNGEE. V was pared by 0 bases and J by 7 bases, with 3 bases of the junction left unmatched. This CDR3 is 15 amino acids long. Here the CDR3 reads CASSVDGQGVEKLFF. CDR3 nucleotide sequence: TGTGCCAGCAGCGTAGATGGACAGGGGGTTGAAAAACTGTTTTTT. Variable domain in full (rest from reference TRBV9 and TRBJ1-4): DSGVTQTPKHLITATGQRVTLRCSPRSGDLSVYWYQQSLDQGLQFLIQYYNGEERAKGNILERFSAQQFPDLHSELNLSSLELGDSALYFCASSVDGQGVEKLFFGSGTQLSVL.

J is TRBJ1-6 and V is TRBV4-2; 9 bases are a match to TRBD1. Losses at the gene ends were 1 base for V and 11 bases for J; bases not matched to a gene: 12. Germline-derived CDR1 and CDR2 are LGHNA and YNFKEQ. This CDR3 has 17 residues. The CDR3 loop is CASSQGEGTGITTPLHF. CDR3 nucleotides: TGTGCCAGCAGCCAAGGGGAGGGGACAGGGATTACTACACCCCTCCACTTT.

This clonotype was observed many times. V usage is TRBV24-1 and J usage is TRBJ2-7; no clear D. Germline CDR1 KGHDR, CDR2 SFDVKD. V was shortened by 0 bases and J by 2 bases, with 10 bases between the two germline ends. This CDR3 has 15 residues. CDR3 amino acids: CATSDLQVQPYEQYV. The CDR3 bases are TGTGCCACCAGTGATTTGCAAGTTCAGCCCTACGAGCAGTACGTC.

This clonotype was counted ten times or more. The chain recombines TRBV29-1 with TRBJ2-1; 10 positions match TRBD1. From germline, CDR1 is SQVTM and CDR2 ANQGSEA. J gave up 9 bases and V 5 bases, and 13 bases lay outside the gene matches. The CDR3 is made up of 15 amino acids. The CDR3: CSVIPDRGWQVEQFF. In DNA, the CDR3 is TGCAGCGTTATCCCGGACAGGGGGTGGCAGGTTGAGCAGTTCTTC.